This TCR beta chain was found in a study of cytomegalovirus exposure and HLA in healthy donors. Study-wide findings and caveats: The study recorded over 150 TCR beta chains that were cytomegalovirus-associated.

In its sample, this clone was seen once. Its antigen remains unidentified. In germline, CDR1 is SGHRS, CDR2 YFSETQ. The V gene end was trimmed by 0 bases and the J gene end by 8 bases; junction bases not matched to a gene: 9. This CDR3 has 17 residues. PCR employed 60 Vbeta and 13 Jbeta primers. Per the study methods: Counted up in a later analysis, unique TCR beta chains came to 65 million to 80 million, with around 11 million shared. Profiled with immunoSEQ multiplex PCR; TCRdb holds only in-frame clones, not every one. The D gene and trimming were derived from the DNA, and the V and J assignments and clone size from that table. The top ten hold 14% of the sample, which has 100,000 to 130,000 clones, roughly 70% seen once.

The chain has TRBV5-1 and TRBJ1-4; 11 bases agree with TRBD1. The receptor's source is a woman aged 40 to 49 in good health and CMV-seropositive. Material for sequencing was PBMCs. CDR3: CASSLGGTGGPEEKLFF. CDR3 sequence (DNA): TGCGCCAGCAGCTTGGGGGGGACAGGGGGGCCCGAGGAAAAACTGTTTTTT.